A single sample is the source of the 16 T cell receptor beta chains below, sequenced in a study of CD8 T cells in ankylosing spondylitis (TCRdb year 2017). The library came from 5' RACE. The listed sequencing device is Illumina HiSeq 2500. TCRdb itself trimmed the public reads at Q25 with fastp, ran MiXCR and retained productive beta chains. Each record represents a unique CDR3 protein, reported with the most common genes and DNA among its rows. For this sample the table gives 180,000 or so distinct CDR3 sequences, of which roughly 12% were detected only once. Almost 30% of the sample rests with the top ten. Sequencing was done on a sample of blood, either unsorted or a sorted T cell fraction (not recorded which). The receptor source for this set is a male donor with ankylosing spondylitis or in good health (not recorded which).

As to this clonotype: Given a much more abundant clone one base away, this may be a read error. The chain carries TRBV18 and TRBJ2-7; a weak D match, TRBD2 (6 bases). This CDR3 spans 15 amino acids. The germline CDR1 and CDR2 sequences are KGHSH and LQKENI. Written as DNA, the CDR3 is TGTGCCAGCCCACCACAGCGGGTCTCTAACTACGAGCAGTACTTC. This encodes CASPPQRVSNYEQYF. The entire variable domain, with the rest obtained from reference TRBV18 and TRBJ2-7, is as follows: NAGVMQNPRHLVRRRGQEARLRCSPMKGHSHVYWYRQLPEEGLKFMVYLQKENIIDESGMPKERFSAEFPKEGPSILRIQQVVRGDSAAYFCASPPQRVSNYEQYFGPGTRLTVT.

This clonotype was observed many times. The chain carries TRBV9 and TRBJ2-1; D not resolved. Germline assignment: CDR1 SGDLS and CDR2 YYNGEE. V was clipped by 1 base and J by 0 bases, with 11 bases between them. CDR3 size: 16 residues. CDR3 bases: TGTGCCAGCAGCGTATTCCGCGCGAGCTCCTACAATGAGCAGTTCTTC. Translating gives CASSVFRASSYNEQFF.

This clonotype was seen at least ten times. Being one base from a much bigger clone, this may be a read error. This chain connects TRBV5-1 to TRBJ2-7, with no clear D. There are 11 residues in the CDR3. Germline assignment: CDR1 SGHRS and CDR2 YFSETQ. Between the trimmed V and J ends, which lost 0 bases and 7 bases, there was a span of 5 bases. The CDR3 protein is CASSLDNEQYF. The DNA for the CDR3 is TGCGCCAGCAGCTTGGATAATGAGCAGTACTTC.

This clonotype has just a few counts. This chain connects TRBV6-1 to TRBJ1-1; a possible D gene is TRBD1 (5 bases). The CDR3 has 14 residues. V gave up 6 bases and J gave up 10 bases, with 21 bases separating them. The germline CDR1 and CDR2 sequences are MNHNS and SASEGT. The CDR3 DNA follows: TGTGCCAGCAGCAACGAAATGGGGGGTAGGCGAGCTTTCTTT. Translated, it gives CASSNEMGGRRAFF.

This clonotype was seen more than once but under ten times. The chain couples TRBV7-2 to TRBJ2-5, with 8 nucleotides matching TRBD1. Germline trimming cut 1 base from V and 2 bases from J; bases unmatched to any gene: 6. Looked up from germline, CDR1 is SGHTA and CDR2 is FQGNSA. This CDR3 is 16 amino acids long. Here the CDR3 reads CASSLVAGQGQETQYF. CDR3 DNA sequence: TGTGCCAGCAGCTTAGTGGCTGGACAGGGACAAGAGACCCAGTACTTC.

This clonotype was seen repeatedly, ten times or more. The chain joins TRBV3-1 to TRBJ2-3; D is uncertain. This CDR3 is built from 16 residues. Looked up from germline, CDR1 is LGHDT and CDR2 is YNNKEL (reference sequence). Trimming shortened V by 1 base and J by 2 bases, and 13 bases separated the two germline ends. The CDR3 loop reads CASSQGPTLPTDTQYF. The CDR3 region has the DNA TGTGCCAGCAGCCAAGGACCAACCCTTCCCACAGATACGCAGTATTTT.

This clonotype was seen ten or more times. The gene calls are TRBV12-3 or TRBV12-4 and TRBJ2-7, with D possibly TRBD1 on 6 matching bases. V was cut by 2 bases and J by 5 bases, with 13 bases left in between. CDR3 size: 14 residues. The CDR3 spells CASSLKQGVHEQYF. The CDR3 bases are TGTGCCAGCAGTTTAAAACAGGGTGTCCACGAGCAGTACTTC.

A remark on this clonotype: A read error may explain this, as a much larger clone is one base away. This chain joins TRBV5-1 and TRBJ1-1; D unclear. Germline V lookup: CDR1 SGHRS, CDR2 YFSETQ. This CDR3 is built from 15 residues. CDR3 protein: CVSSLEARLNTEAFF. CDR3 bases: TGCGTCAGCAGCTTGGAAGCCAGACTGAACACTGAAGCTTTCTTT.

In its sample, this clonotype was seen a few times. The gene calls are TRBV15 and TRBJ2-2; weak D call: TRBD1 (5 bases). The V end was cut by 1 base, the J end by 1 base, with 10 bases between. Germline lookup yields CDR1 LNHNV and CDR2 YYDKDF (reference sequence). The CDR3 sequence is 16 residues long. CDR3 DNA sequence: TGTGCCACCAGCAGAGTGGGCAGGGAGAACACCGGGGAGCTGTTTTTT. Translation: CATSRVGRENTGELFF.

Many counts were recorded for this clonotype. An end of the junction does not agree with germline; a read error may underlie this. V is TRBV12-3 or TRBV12-4 and J is TRBJ2-1; D unclear. The CDR3 runs to 13 residues. This chain's CDR3 is CASSPGPYDEQFF. In nucleotides, the CDR3 is TGTGCCAGCAGTCCCGGGCCCTACGATGAGCAGTTCTTC.

CDR3 loop: CASSQSTSGRLNEQFF. The CDR3 DNA sequence: TGTGCCAGTAGTCAAAGTACTAGCGGGAGATTGAATGAGCAGTTCTTC. V usage is TRBV19 and J usage is TRBJ2-1; 11 bases match TRBD2. V dropped 5 bases and J dropped 7; count of bases not matched to a gene: 10. The CDR3 spans 16 residues. Germline V gene sequence: CDR1 LNHDA, CDR2 SQIVND (reference sequence).

This clonotype was detected ten times or more. The V gene is TRBV7-9, the J gene TRBJ1-1, with unresolved D. The germline gives CDR1 SEHNR, CDR2 FQNEAQ (reference sequence). CDR3 length: 14 amino acids. V shed 3 bases and J shed 0 bases, with 8 bases lying between them. CDR3 sequence reads: CASSFGDLNTEAFF. CDR3 sequence (DNA): TGTGCCAGCAGCTTCGGGGATTTGAACACTGAAGCTTTCTTT.

This clonotype was counted ten times or more. This chain links TRBV5-1 with TRBJ2-5, with unresolved D. Trimming pared 3 bases from V and 2 bases from J, leaving 8 bases between. Per the germline V gene, CDR1 is SGHRS and CDR2 is YFSETQ. This CDR3 is built from 13 residues. The DNA for the CDR3 is TGCGCCAGCAGCTATGACACTCAAGAGACCCAGTACTTC. Amino acid sequence: CASSYDTQETQYF.

This clonotype was recorded at least ten times. This chain links TRBV5-1 with TRBJ2-2; no firm D call. Germline V gives CDR1 SGHRS, CDR2 YFSETQ. The CDR3 is 15 residues long. With 4 bases removed from V and 7 bases from J, the gap between germline ends came to 17 bases. CDR3 DNA: TGCGCCAGCAGCCTGGGCGATTATACGGTCGGGGAGCTGTTTTTT. Amino acids: CASSLGDYTVGELFF.

This chain connects TRBV3-1 to TRBJ2-3, with TRBD2 identical over 12 bases. Germline V gene lookup returns CDR1 LGHDT and CDR2 YNNKEL (reference sequence). The trim removed 0 bases at V and 5 bases at J, leaving 3 bases unmatched. The CDR3 consists of 16 residues. In DNA, the CDR3 is TGTGCCAGCAGCCAAGATCTACTAGCGGGAGGAGATACGCAGTATTTT. Protein product: CASSQDLLAGGDTQYF.

By sample fraction, this clonotype is large. V gene TRBV6-6 combines with J gene TRBJ1-2; TRBD1 agrees at 11 bases. The CDR3 is 17 amino acids. Looked up from germline, CDR1 is MNHNY and CDR2 is SVGAGI (reference sequence). V dropped 5 bases and J dropped 1; count of bases not matched to a gene: 9. Here the CDR3 DNA reads TGTGCCAGCAGTCAACAAGGACAGGGGGCTCGTAACTATGGCTACACCTTC. Translated, it gives CASSQQGQGARNYGYTF.